The clone carrying this TCR beta chain was observed a handful of times. Its antigen is not known. The entirety of the isolated RNA underwent reverse transcription, so expressed TCRB transcripts were sequenced. The assay was immunoSEQ multiplex PCR, and TCRdb's table has in-frame clones only and misses some. In the table there are 680,000 or so clones, around 15% of which are singletons. This sample was taken from a study of beta chain features in type 1 diabetes. Findings and limits, study-wide: Among patients with Type 1 diabetes, TCRB CDR3s were moderately but significantly shorter in every one of the four CD4+ subsets. Within the patient group, naive, central memory and Treg TCRB repertoires appeared more similar to each other than within healthy donors. Patients with type 1 diabetes showed fewer VDJ junction insertions and more deletions.

CDR1 MRHNA and CDR2 SNTAGT come from the germline V gene. J gave up 7 bases and V 2 bases, and 6 bases lay outside the gene matches. CDR3 length: 14 residues. Via the markers CD45RO/CCR7/CD25/CD127/CD95/CD27, stem cell-like memory, regulatory, central memory and naive CD4+ cells were sorted. The sequencing input was naive CD4+ T cells from blood. V gene TRBV6-4 combines with J gene TRBJ1-2; TRBD1 matches 8 bases. This clonotype was obtained from a man in his late teens or twenties with type 1 diabetes. The DNA of the CDR3 is TGTGCCAGCAGTGACGGAGCGACAGGGGCTGGCTACACCTTC. Translated, it gives CASSDGATGAGYTF.